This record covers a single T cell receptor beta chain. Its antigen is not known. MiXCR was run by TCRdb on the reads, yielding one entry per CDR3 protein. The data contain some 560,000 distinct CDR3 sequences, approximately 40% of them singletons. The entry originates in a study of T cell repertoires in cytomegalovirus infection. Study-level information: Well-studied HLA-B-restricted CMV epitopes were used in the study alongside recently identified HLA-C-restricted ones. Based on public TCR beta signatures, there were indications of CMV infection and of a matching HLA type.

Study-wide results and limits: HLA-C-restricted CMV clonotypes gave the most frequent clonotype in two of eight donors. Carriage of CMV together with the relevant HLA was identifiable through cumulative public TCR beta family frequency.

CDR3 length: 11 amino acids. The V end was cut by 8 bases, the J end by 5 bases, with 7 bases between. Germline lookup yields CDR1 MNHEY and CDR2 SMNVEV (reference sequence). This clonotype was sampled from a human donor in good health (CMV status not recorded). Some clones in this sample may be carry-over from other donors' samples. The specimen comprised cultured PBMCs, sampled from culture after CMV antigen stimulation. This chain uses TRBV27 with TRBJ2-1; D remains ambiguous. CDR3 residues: CASGRNNEQFF. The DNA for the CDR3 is TGTGCCAGCGGACGCAACAATGAGCAGTTCTTC.